The present T cell receptor (beta chain) was sequenced within a study of shared clonotypes between healthy human individuals (dated by TCRdb to about 2020). Regarding the complete study: The cohort included three men and a couple of women between 18 and 49 years of age. Different laboratories and diverse techniques were used to prepare libraries and sequence TCR repertoires, to increase sequencing depth and limit assay-specific biases. The study deeply sequenced blood TCR repertoires of about 5 healthy adults to estimate repertoire size and the extent of clonotype sharing between individuals. Leukapheresis yielded between about 0.94 and 8.9 billion PBMCs per donor. For each donor, CD4 naive and CD4 memory were each run on three plates, CD8 naive on two plates, and CD8 memory on one plate. The paper as a whole reports these results and caveats: Naive subsets generally had larger estimated clonotype richness than memory subsets did. Pairwise subsampling indicated that sequencing depth was expected to affect the degree of clonotype sharing among donors. Clonotypes shared by all four sorted-subset donors showed higher generation probabilities than non-shared clonotypes. Incomplete sequencing was indicated by rarefaction of sorted-subset datasets, despite the large sequencing depth. Across four donors, approximately 4.6% of naive CD4, roughly 3.5% of naive CD8, about 2.3% of memory CD4, and roughly 0.41% of memory CD8 clonotypes were shared. Sampling was limited to blood, and TCR repertoires in tissue likely differ from TCR repertoires in blood. The genetic and exposure-history diversity represented was limited by the small number of donors.

Its CDR3 holds 12 amino acids, cysteine through phenylalanine. Just CDR3 DNA is preserved here, 36 bases in frame from base 1. V ends up 3 bases short and J 12 bases short, with an unmatched junction base count of 5. Taken from the germline V gene, the CDR1 and CDR2 loops are WSHSY and SAAADI. TCR CDR3 regions were amplified from genomic DNA by multiplex PCR using the deep immunoSEQ assay. Genomic DNA extracted from each cell subset was distributed evenly over all wells of several immunoSEQ 96-well plates, and each plate served as one replicate. For sorted subsets, about 200 ng genomic DNA, equal to 25,000 to 35,000 T cell genomes, was loaded into each replicate PCR. Purified libraries were measured with a Qubit 3.0 fluorometer, size-checked on a Bioanalyzer 2100, and measured again with the KAPA Library Quantification kit. Every immunoSEQ 96-well plate was sequenced on a separate single-read 150-cycle Illumina NextSeq 550 flow cell. In the original analysis: Because the immunoSEQ output included only junctional sequences and no quality scores, the filtering could not be the same as the filtering used for full-length reads. Sequences were annotated with PyIR, a Python wrapper for IgBLAST v1.9, and V/J genes and CDR3 were assigned using IMGT germline references. Any read was removed if the V/J assignment was weak (E-value above 1e-6), the CDR3 was missing, or the read contained stop codons, out-of-frame junctions, or ambiguous translated residues. A V3J clonotype was defined by an identical inferred V gene, J gene, and CDR3 amino acid sequence. Percentage overlap between repertoires was computed as shared unique clonotypes divided by the size of the smaller repertoire. Repertoire richness was assessed with RTK rarefaction, the Chao1 estimator, and Recon v2.1 estimates of unobserved clonotypes. Generation probabilities were computed with OLGA for all TCRbeta clonotypes obtained by the gDNA method from four donors. Held by TCRdb, this immuneACCESS table contains in-frame sequences only and omits some clones. Under half of the omission traces to an unresolved V gene where checked; the cause of the rest is unknown. The DNA was the basis for D and trimming; V, J and clone size are from that table. The table for this sample lists about 1 million clones; roughly 80% of them were counted only once. 1.4% of the sample is taken by the ten largest.

This clone has more than one count but fewer than ten. No antigen is known for it. Base qualities are not at hand, and no much larger clone is one base apart. Donors were healthy HIV-negative adults with no recently reported acute infections or vaccinations. Every donor was a Caucasian adult residing in Nashville, Tennessee, USA. Magnetic negative selection was used to enrich CD4+ T cells, after which naive cells were positively selected on CD45RA and the negative fraction became the memory subset. After blood collection by leukapheresis, PBMCs were isolated using Ficoll-Histopaque density gradient centrifugation and then cryopreserved in the vapor phase of liquid nitrogen. Analytical flow cytometry was used to check the purity and quantity of each magnetically sorted T cell population. Genomic DNA was isolated from every sorted fraction and measured by UV absorbance on a Nanodrop 2000c.

Rearrangement joined TRBV10-2 to TRBJ2-1, with 7 central nucleotides matching TRBD1. This TCR came from a young man in good health. Sequenced: memory CD4+ T cells sorted from blood. Reading the label with the study, this specimen's cell subset or site is: CD45RA-negative fraction. The CDR3 protein: CASSEQGIRQFF. The DNA sequence reads TGCGCCAGCAGTGAACAGGGGATCAGGCAGTTCTTC.